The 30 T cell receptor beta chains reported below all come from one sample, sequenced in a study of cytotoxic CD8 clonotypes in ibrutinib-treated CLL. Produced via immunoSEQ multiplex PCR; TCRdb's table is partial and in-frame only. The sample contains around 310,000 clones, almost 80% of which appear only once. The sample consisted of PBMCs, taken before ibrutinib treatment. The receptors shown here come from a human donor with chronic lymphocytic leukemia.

CDR3 in amino acids: CASSLAPRDYEQYF. CDR3 in DNA: TGTGCCAGCAGCTTAGCCCCCAGGGACTACGAGCAGTACTTC. The V and J genes are TRBV11-2 and TRBJ2-7, with a possible D match to TRBD1 (5 bases). Germline CDR1 and CDR2: SGHAT and FQNNGV. The length of the CDR3 is 14 residues. Trimming took 1 base from V and 3 from J, leaving 10 bases between them.

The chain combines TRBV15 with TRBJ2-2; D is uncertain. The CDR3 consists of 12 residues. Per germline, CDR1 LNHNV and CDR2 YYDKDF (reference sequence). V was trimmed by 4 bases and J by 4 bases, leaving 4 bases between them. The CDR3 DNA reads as TGTGCCACCAGCATCCTCACCGGGGAGCTGTTTTTT. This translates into CATSILTGELFF.

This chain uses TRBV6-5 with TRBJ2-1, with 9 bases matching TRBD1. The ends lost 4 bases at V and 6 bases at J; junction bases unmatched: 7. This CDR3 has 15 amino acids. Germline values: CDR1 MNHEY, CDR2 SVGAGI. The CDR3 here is CASSSGQGHFNEQFF. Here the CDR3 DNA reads TGTGCCAGCAGTTCGGGACAGGGTCATTTCAATGAGCAGTTCTTC.

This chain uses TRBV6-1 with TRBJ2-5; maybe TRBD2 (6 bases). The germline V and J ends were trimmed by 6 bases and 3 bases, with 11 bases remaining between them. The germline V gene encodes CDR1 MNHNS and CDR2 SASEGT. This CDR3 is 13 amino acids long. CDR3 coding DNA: TGTGCCAGCAGAGCCGGGACTGAAGAGACCCAGTACTTC. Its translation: CASRAGTEETQYF.

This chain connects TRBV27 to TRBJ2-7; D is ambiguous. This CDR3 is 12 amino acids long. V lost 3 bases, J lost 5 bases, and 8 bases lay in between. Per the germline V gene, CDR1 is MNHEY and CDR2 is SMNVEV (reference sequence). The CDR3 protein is CASSFNLNEQYF. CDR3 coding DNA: TGTGCCAGCAGTTTCAACCTAAACGAGCAGTACTTC.

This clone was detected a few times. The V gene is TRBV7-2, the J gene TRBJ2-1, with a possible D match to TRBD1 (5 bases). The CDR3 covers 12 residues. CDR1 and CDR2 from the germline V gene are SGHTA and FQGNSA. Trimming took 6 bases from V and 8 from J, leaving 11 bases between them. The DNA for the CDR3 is TGTGCCAGCAGTTCAATAGGGGATGAGCAGTTCTTC. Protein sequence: CASSSIGDEQFF.

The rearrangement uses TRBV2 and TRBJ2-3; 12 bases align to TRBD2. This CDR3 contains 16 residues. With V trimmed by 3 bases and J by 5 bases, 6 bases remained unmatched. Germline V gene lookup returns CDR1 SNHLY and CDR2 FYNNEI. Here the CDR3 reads CASSEGLAGGEDTQYF. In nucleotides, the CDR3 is TGTGCCAGCAGTGAGGGCCTAGCGGGAGGGGAAGATACGCAGTATTTT.

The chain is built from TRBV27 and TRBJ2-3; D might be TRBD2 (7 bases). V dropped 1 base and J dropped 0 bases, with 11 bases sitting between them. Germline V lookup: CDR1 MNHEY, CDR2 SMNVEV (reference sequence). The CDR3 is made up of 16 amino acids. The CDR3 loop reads CASSLFAGASTDTQYF. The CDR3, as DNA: TGTGCCAGCAGTTTATTTGCGGGGGCTAGCACAGATACGCAGTATTTT.

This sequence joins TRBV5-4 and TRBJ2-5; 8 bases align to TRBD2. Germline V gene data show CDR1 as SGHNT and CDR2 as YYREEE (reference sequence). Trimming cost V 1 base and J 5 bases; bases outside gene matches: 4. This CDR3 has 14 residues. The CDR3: CASSLLREAETQYF. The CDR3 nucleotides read TGTGCCAGCAGCTTGTTGCGGGAGGCGGAGACCCAGTACTTC. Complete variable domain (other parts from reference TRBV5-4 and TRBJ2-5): ETGVTQSPTHLIKTRGQQVTLRCSSQSGHNTVSWYQQALGQGPQFIFQYYREEENGRGNFPPRFSGLQFPNYSSELNVNALELDDSALYLCASSLLREAETQYFGPGTRLLVL.

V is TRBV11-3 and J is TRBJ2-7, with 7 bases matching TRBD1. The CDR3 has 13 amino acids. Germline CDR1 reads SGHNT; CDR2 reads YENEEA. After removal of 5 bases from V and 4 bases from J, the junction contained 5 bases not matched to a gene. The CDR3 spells CASSIGTAYEQYF. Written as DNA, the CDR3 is TGTGCCAGCAGCATAGGGACAGCGTACGAGCAGTACTTC.

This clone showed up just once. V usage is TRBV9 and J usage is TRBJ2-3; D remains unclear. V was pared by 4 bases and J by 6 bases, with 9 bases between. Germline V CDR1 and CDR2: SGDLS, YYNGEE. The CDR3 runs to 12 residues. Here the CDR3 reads CASSTTPDTQYF. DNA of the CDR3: TGTGCCAGCAGCACGACTCCGGATACGCAGTATTTT.

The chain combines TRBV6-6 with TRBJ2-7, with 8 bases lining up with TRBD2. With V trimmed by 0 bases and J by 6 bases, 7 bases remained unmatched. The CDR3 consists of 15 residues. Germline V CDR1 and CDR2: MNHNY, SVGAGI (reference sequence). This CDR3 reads CASSYSPSGRREQYF. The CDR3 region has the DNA TGTGCCAGCAGTTACTCGCCCAGCGGGAGACGCGAGCAGTACTTC.

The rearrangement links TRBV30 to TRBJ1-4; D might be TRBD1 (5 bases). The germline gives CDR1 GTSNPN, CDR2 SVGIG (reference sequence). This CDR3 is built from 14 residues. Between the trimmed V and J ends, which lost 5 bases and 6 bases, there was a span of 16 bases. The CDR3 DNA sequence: TGTGCCTGGGGCACCTTCCTAGGGGATGAAAAACTGTTTTTT. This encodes CAWGTFLGDEKLFF.

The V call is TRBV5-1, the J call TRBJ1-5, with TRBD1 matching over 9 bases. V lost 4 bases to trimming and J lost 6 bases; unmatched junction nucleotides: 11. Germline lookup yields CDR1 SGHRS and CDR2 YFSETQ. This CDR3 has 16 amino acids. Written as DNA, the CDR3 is TGCGCCAGCAGCATCAACCCCGGGACAGGGACTCAGCCCCAGCATTTT. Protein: CASSINPGTGTQPQHF.

The CDR3, as DNA: TGCAGCGTCCAAAGAGGACAGGGGGGCGGCACTGAAGCTTTCTTT. Amino acid sequence: CSVQRGQGGGTEAFF. The J gene is TRBJ1-1, the V gene TRBV29-1; 10 nucleotides match TRBD1. CDR3 length equals 15 residues. J was trimmed by 4 bases and V by 6 bases; bases with no gene match: 11. From germline, CDR1 is SQVTM and CDR2 ANQGSEA.

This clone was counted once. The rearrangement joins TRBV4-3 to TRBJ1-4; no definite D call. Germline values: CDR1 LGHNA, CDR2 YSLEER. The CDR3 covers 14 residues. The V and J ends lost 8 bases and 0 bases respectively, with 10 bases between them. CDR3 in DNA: TGCGCCAGCCGGGGTTCCGCAACTAATGAAAAACTGTTTTTT. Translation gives CASRGSATNEKLFF.

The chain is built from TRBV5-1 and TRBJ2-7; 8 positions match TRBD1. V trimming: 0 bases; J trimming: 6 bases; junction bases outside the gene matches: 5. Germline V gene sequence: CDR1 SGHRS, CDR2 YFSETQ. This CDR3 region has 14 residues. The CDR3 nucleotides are TGCGCCAGCAGCTTGGACCCAGGGGGCGGCGAGCAGTACTTC. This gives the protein CASSLDPGGGEQYF.

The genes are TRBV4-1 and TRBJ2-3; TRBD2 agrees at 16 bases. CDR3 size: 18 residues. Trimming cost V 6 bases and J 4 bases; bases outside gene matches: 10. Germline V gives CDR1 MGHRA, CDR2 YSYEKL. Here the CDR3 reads CASSRSAGTSGRADTQYF. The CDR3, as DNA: TGCGCCAGCAGTCGTTCAGCCGGGACTAGCGGGAGGGCAGATACGCAGTATTTT.

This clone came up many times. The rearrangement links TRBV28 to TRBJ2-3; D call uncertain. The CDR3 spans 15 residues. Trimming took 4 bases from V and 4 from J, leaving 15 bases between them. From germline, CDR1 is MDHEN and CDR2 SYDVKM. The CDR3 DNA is TGTGCCAGCAGTTCGCCCCCGGAACTTGCAGATACGCAGTATTTT. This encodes CASSSPPELADTQYF.

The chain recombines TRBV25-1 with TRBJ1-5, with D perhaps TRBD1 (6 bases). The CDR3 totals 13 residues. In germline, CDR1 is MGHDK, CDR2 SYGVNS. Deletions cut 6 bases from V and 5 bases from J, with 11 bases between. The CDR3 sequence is CASRGTYHQPQHF. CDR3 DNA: TGTGCCAGCAGGGGGACATATCATCAGCCCCAGCATTTT.

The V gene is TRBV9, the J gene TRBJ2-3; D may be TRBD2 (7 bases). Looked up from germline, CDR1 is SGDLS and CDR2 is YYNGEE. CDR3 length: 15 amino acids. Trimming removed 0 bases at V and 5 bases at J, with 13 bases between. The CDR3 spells CASSVGRGALDTQYF. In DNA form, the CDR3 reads TGTGCCAGCAGCGTAGGCCGGGGGGCACTAGATACGCAGTATTTT.

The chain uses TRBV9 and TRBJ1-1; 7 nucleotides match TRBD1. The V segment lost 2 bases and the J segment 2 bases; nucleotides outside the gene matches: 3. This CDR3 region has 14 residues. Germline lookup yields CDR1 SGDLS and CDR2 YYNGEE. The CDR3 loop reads CASSVDRANTEAFF. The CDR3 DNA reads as TGTGCCAGCAGCGTCGACAGGGCCAACACTGAAGCTTTCTTT.

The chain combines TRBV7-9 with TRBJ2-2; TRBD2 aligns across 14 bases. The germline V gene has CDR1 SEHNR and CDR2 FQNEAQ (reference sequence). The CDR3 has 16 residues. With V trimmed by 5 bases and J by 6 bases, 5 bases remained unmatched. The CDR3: CASSQRTSGRSGELFF. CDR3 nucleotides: TGTGCCAGCAGCCAGAGGACTAGCGGGAGGTCCGGGGAGCTGTTTTTT.

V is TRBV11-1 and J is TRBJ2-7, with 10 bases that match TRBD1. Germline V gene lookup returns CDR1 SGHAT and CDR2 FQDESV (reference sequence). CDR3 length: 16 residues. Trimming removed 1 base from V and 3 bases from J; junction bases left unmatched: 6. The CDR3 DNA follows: TGTGCCAGCAGCTTAGGCCCCGGACAGGGGGACTACGAGCAGTACTTC. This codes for CASSLGPGQGDYEQYF.

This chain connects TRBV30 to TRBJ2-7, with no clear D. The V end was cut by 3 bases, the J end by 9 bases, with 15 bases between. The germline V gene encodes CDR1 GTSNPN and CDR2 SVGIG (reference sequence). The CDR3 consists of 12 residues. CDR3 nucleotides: TGTGCCTGGAGCTGGGCGACTGGATGGCAGTACTTC. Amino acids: CAWSWATGWQYF.

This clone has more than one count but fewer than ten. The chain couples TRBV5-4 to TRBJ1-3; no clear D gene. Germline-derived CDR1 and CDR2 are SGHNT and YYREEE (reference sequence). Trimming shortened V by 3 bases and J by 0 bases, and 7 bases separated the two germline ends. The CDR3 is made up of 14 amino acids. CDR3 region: CASSSQSSGNTIYF. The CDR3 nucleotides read TGTGCCAGCAGCTCGCAAAGCTCTGGAAACACCATATATTTT.

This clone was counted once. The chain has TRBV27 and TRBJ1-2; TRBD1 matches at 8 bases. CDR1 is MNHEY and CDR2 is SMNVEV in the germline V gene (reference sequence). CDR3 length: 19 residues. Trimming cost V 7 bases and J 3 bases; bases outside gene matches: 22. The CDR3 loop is CASMGRRDRTRDSYYGYTF. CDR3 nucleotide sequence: TGTGCCAGCATGGGACGCCGGGACAGGACTCGGGACTCGTACTATGGCTACACCTTC.

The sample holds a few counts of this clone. The CDR3: CASSGYSGNQETQYF. For the CDR3, the DNA is TGTGCCAGCAGCGGCTACAGCGGCAACCAAGAGACCCAGTACTTC. The chain links TRBV5-6 to TRBJ2-5, with D perhaps matching TRBD2 (5 bases). V was clipped by 4 bases and J by 0 bases, with 13 bases between them. Germline V lookup: CDR1 SGHDT, CDR2 YYEEEE. This CDR3 is built from 15 residues.

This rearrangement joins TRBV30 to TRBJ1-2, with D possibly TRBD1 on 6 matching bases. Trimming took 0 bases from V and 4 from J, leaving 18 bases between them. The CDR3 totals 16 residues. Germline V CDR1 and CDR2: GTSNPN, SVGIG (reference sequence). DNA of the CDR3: TGTGCCTGGAGTGTATTCAGGGGCGCGACCTCCTATGGCTACACCTTC. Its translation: CAWSVFRGATSYGYTF.

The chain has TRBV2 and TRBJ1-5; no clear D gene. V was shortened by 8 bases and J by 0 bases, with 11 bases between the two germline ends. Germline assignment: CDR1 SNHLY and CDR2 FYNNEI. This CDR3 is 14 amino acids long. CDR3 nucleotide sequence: TGTGCCAGCGCGGTGGACCATAGCAATCAGCCCCAGCATTTT. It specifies CASAVDHSNQPQHF.